One and the same sample provided the 10 T cell receptor beta chains below, sequenced in a study of cytomegalovirus exposure and HLA in healthy donors. The PCR used 60 Vbeta and 13 Jbeta primers. Here immunoSEQ multiplex PCR was the method, and the copy in TCRdb shows in-frame clones only, minus some. The table lists about 78,000 clones, more than 75% of them singletons. The material sequenced was PBMCs. The receptors here all came from a woman aged 50 to 60 in good health and CMV-seropositive.

This chain connects TRBV9 to TRBJ1-6; tentative D call: TRBD1 (5 bases). The germline V and J ends were trimmed by 0 bases and 8 bases, with 9 bases remaining between them. The germline V gene has CDR1 SGDLS and CDR2 YYNGEE. The CDR3 runs to 14 residues. CDR3 DNA sequence: TGTGCCAGCAGCGTAGCTGACAGTTATTCACCCCTCCACTTT. This translates into CASSVADSYSPLHF.

The rearrangement joins TRBV25-1 to TRBJ1-6; D is unclear. Deletions cut 4 bases from V and 0 bases from J, with 7 bases between. The CDR3 covers 15 residues. Germline V gene sequence: CDR1 MGHDK, CDR2 SYGVNS. As DNA, the CDR3 is TGTGCCAGCAGTGGTGATAGCTCCTATAATTCACCCCTCCACTTT. Translation: CASSGDSSYNSPLHF. The full variable domain, with the rest looked up from reference TRBV25-1 and TRBJ1-6, is EADIYQTPRYLVIGTGKKITLECSQTMGHDKMYWYQQDPGMELHLIHYSYGVNSTEKGDLSSESTVSRIRTEHFPLTLESARPSHTSQYLCASSGDSSYNSPLHFGNGTRLTVT.

The CDR3 spells CASRVGSGYGYTF. CDR3 bases: TGTGCCAGCAGGGTGGGGTCAGGGTATGGCTACACCTTC. The chain recombines TRBV2 with TRBJ1-2; a possible D gene is TRBD1 (5 bases). Germline V lookup: CDR1 SNHLY, CDR2 FYNNEI. The V gene lost 6 bases and the J gene lost 5 bases, with 13 bases spanning the gap. The CDR3 loop spans 13 amino acids.

This clone appeared once. The chain combines TRBV19 with TRBJ2-5, with D possibly matching TRBD2 (6 bases). The CDR3 runs to 13 residues. The V gene lost 8 bases and the J gene lost 4 bases, with 14 bases spanning the gap. Germline values: CDR1 LNHDA, CDR2 SQIVND (reference sequence). In DNA, the CDR3 is TGTGCCAGTGGGGACTCCCGGGGAGAGACCCAGTACTTC. Amino acids: CASGDSRGETQYF.

This clone has more than one count but fewer than ten. This chain uses TRBV7-8 with TRBJ1-2, with D tentatively TRBD1 (5 bases). The CDR3 consists of 14 residues. Trimming pared 4 bases from V and 5 bases from J, leaving 14 bases between. CDR1 and CDR2 (germline): SGHVS, FQNEAQ. The CDR3 spells CASSSQRGRYGYTF. CDR3 nucleotide sequence: TGTGCCAGCAGCTCCCAAAGGGGTCGGTATGGCTACACCTTC.

V usage is TRBV5-1 and J usage is TRBJ1-1; D remains unclear. CDR3 length equals 17 residues. Trimming left V 2 bases short and J 0 bases short, with 17 bases between. Germline lookup yields CDR1 SGHRS and CDR2 YFSETQ. Here the CDR3 reads CASSFRPGALMNTEAFF. The DNA for the CDR3 is TGCGCCAGCAGCTTTCGGCCCGGAGCCCTCATGAACACTGAAGCTTTCTTT.

The rearrangement joins TRBV30 to TRBJ1-1; D is uncertain. The germline V gene has CDR1 GTSNPN and CDR2 SVGIG (reference sequence). The CDR3 covers 12 residues. V lost 3 bases and J 6 bases, leaving 11 bases between the germline ends. The DNA for the CDR3 is TGTGCCTGGAGCGCAGGTACCCCTGAAGCTTTCTTT. Its translation: CAWSAGTPEAFF.

The chain combines TRBV12-2 with TRBJ2-3; the table names TRBD2, a call not compared with the DNA. TRBV12-2 constitutes a pseudogene. The CDR3 is 12 amino acids. DNA for the CDR3: TGTGCAAGTCGCGAGTCCCCAGATACGCAGTATTTT. The encoded protein is CASRESPDTQYF.

This chain connects TRBV19 to TRBJ2-2; 8 bases map to TRBD1. The CDR3 runs 15 residues. CDR1 LNHDA and CDR2 SQIVND come from the germline V gene (reference sequence). V was pared by 4 bases and J by 3 bases, with 4 bases of the junction left unmatched. CDR3: CASSRQGTDTGELFF. The CDR3 region has the DNA TGTGCCAGTAGTAGACAGGGGACTGACACCGGGGAGCTGTTTTTT.

The chain links TRBV13 to TRBJ1-4, with TRBD1 matching over 7 bases. Germline loops: CDR1 PRHDT, CDR2 FYEKMQ (reference sequence). V lost 4 bases and J lost 6; bases outside the gene matches: 5. This CDR3 has 14 residues. The CDR3 DNA sequence: TGTGCCAGCAGCTCCGGGACAGTGGATGAAAAACTGTTTTTT. This codes for CASSSGTVDEKLFF. Supplemented by reference TRBV13 and TRBJ1-4, the full variable domain reads AAGVIQSPRHLIKEKRETATLKCYPIPRHDTVYWYQQGPGQDPQFLISFYEKMQSDKGSIPDRFSAQQFSDYHSELNMSSLELGDSALYFCASSSGTVDEKLFFGSGTQLSVL.